This T cell receptor (beta chain) was recorded in a study of cytomegalovirus exposure and HLA in healthy donors. The PCR made use of 60 Vbeta and 13 Jbeta primers. Profiled with immunoSEQ multiplex PCR; TCRdb holds only in-frame clones, not every one. The sample shows around 100,000 clones, 76% of them seen only once. The study, taken as a whole, reports: Specificity of a few CMV-associated chains for CMV antigens was verified in vitro.

Points on this clone: What it binds is unknown.

The sequence was collected from a woman in her late teens or twenties in good health and CMV-seropositive. The specimen sequenced was PBMCs.

The CDR3 is CASRPGQGSTEAFF. CDR3 nucleotide sequence: TGTGCCAGCAGGCCCGGACAGGGATCCACTGAAGCTTTCTTT. The V call is TRBV9, the J call TRBJ1-1; 8 nucleotides agree with TRBD1. CDR1 and CDR2 from the germline V gene are SGDLS and YYNGEE. The CDR3 loop spans 14 amino acids. Trimming removed 5 bases from V and 4 bases from J; junction bases left unmatched: 7.